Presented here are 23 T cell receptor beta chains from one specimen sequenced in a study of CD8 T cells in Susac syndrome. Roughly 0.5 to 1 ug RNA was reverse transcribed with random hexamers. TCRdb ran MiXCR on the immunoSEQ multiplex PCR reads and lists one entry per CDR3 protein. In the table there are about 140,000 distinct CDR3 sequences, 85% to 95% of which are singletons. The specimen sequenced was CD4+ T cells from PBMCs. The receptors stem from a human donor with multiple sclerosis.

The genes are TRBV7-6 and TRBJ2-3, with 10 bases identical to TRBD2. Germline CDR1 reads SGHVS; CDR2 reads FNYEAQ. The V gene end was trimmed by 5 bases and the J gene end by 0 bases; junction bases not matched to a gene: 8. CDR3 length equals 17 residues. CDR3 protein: CASSDSGGITSTDTQYF. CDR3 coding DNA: TGTGCCAGCAGCGATAGCGGGGGGATAACTAGCACAGATACGCAGTATTTT.

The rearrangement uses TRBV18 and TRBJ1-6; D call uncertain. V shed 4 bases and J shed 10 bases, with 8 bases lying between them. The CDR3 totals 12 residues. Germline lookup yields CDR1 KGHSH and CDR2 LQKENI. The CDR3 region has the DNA TGTGCCAGCTCACAATCTGAGTCACCCCTCCACTTT. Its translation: CASSQSESPLHF.

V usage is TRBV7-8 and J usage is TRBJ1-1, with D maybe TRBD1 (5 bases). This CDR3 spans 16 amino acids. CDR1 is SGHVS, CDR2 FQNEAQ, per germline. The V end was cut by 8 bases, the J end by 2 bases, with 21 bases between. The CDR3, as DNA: TGTGCCAGCTCAGACGGGACTATGAGGTTCAACACTGAAGCTTTCTTT. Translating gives CASSDGTMRFNTEAFF.

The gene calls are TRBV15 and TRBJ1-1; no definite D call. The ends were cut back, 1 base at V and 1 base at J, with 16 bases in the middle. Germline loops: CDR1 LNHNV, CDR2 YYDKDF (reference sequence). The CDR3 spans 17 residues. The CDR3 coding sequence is TGTGCCACCAGCAGAGGGGTCCTAGGGCCGAAGAACACTGAAGCTTTCTTT. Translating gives CATSRGVLGPKNTEAFF.

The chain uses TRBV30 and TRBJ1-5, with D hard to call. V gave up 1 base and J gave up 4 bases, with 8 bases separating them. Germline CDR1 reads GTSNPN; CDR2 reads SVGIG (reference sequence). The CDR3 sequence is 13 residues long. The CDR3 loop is CAWSGIGNQPQHF. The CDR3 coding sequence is TGTGCCTGGAGTGGGATAGGGAATCAGCCCCAGCATTTT.

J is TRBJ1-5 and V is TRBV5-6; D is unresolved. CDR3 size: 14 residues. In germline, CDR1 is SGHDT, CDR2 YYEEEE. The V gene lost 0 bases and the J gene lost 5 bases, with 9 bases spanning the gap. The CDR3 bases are TGTGCCAGCAGCTTGGGCCTAAGCTATCAGCCCCAGCATTTT. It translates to CASSLGLSYQPQHF.

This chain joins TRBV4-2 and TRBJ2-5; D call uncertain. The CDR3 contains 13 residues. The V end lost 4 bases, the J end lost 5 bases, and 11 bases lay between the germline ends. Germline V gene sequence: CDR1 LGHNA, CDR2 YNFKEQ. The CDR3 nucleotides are TGTGCCAGCAGCCTGGAAGTCACGGAGACCCAGTACTTC. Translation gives CASSLEVTETQYF.

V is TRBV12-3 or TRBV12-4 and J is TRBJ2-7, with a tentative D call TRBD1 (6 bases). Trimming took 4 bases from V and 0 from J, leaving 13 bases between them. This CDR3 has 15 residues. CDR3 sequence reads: CASSSRTVSSYEQYF. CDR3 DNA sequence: TGTGCCAGCAGTTCCCGGACAGTCAGCTCCTACGAGCAGTACTTC.

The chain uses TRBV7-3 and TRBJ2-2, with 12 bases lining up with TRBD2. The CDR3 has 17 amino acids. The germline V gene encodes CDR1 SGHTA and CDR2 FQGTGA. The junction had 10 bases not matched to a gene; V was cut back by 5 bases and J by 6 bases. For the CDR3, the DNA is TGTGCCAGCAGCCTGAGGGTAGGACTAGCGGGATCCGGGGAGCTGTTTTTT. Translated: CASSLRVGLAGSGELFF. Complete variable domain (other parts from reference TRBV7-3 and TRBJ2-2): GAGVSQTPSNKVTEKGKYVELRCDPISGHTALYWYRQSLGQGPEFLIYFQGTGAADDSGLPNDRFFAVRPEGSVSTLKIQRTERGDSAVYLCASSLRVGLAGSGELFFGEGSRLTVL.

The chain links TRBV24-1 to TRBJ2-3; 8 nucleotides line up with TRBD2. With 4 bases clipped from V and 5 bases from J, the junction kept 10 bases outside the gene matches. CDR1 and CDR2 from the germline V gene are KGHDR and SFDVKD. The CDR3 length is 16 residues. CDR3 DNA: TGTGCCACCAGTGACCCCATTAGCGGGATTGGAGATACGCAGTATTTT. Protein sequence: CATSDPISGIGDTQYF.

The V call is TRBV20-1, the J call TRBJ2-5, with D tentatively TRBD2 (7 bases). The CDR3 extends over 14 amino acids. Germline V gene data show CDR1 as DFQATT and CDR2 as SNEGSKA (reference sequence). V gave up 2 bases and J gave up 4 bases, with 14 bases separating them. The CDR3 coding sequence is TGCAGTGCTAGATGGCTAGGGGGGGCAGAGACCCAGTACTTC. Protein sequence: CSARWLGGAETQYF.

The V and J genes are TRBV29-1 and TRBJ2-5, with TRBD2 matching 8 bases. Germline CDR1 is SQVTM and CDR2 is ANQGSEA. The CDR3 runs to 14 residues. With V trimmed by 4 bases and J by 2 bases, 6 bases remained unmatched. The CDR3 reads CSVVIAGPQETQYF. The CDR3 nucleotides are TGCAGCGTTGTAATAGCGGGGCCTCAAGAGACCCAGTACTTC. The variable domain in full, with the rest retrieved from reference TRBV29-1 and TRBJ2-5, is SAVISQKPSRDICQRGTSLTIQCQVDSQVTMMFWYRQQPGQSLTLIATANQGSEATYESGFVIDKFPISRPNLTFSTLTVSNMSPEDSSIYLCSVVIAGPQETQYFGPGTRLLVL.

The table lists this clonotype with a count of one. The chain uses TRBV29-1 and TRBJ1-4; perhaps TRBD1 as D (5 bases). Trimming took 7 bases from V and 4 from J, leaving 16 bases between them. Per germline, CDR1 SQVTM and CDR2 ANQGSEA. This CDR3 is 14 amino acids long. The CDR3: CSAGGGRSNEKLFF. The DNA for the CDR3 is TGCAGCGCCGGTGGGGGACGGAGTAATGAAAAACTGTTTTTT.

Here the CDR3 DNA reads TGTGCCTGGAGTGGAAGGGAGGACACTGAAGCTTTCTTT. This encodes CAWSGREDTEAFF. The chain has TRBV30 and TRBJ1-1; D is uncertain. The CDR3 length is 13 residues. Germline V gives CDR1 GTSNPN, CDR2 SVGIG (reference sequence). Trimming shortened V by 1 base and J by 3 bases, and 9 bases separated the two germline ends. Full variable domain (missing parts from reference TRBV30 and TRBJ1-1): SQTIHQWPATLVQPVGSPLSLECTVEGTSNPNLYWYRQAAGRGLQLLFYSVGIGQISSEVPQNLSASRPQDRQFILSSKKLLLSDSGFYLCAWSGREDTEAFFGQGTRLTVV.

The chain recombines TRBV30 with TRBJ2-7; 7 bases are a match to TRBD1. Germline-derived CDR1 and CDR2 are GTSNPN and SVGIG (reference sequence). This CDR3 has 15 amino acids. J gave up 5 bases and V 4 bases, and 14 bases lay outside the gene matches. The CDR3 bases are TGTGCCTGGAAAGCCCTACTCAGGGGGTACGACGAGCAGTACTTC. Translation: CAWKALLRGYDEQYF.

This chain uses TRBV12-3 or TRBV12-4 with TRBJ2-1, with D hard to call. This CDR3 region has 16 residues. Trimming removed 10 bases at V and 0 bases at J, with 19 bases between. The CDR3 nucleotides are TGTGCCATCACCCCCCTTGGGGTGAGCTCCTACAATGAGCAGTTCTTC. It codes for CAITPLGVSSYNEQFF.

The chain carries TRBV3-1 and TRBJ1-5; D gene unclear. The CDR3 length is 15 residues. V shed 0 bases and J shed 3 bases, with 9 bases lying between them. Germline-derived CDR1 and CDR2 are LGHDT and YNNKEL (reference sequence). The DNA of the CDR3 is TGTGCCAGCAGCCAAGATCTAACTCCCAATCAGCCCCAGCATTTT. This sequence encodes CASSQDLTPNQPQHF.

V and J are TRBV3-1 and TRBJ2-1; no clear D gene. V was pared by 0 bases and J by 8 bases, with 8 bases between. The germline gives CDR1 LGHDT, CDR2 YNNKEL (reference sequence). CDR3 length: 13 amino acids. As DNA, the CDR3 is TGTGCCAGCAGCCAAGATCTGACCGATGAGCAGTTCTTC. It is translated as CASSQDLTDEQFF.

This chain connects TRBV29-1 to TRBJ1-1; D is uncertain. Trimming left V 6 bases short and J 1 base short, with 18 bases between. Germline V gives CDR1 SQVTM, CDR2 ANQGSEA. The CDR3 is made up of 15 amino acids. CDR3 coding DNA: TGCAGCGTCCACCACCGACTGATGAAGAACACTGAAGCTTTCTTT. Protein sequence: CSVHHRLMKNTEAFF. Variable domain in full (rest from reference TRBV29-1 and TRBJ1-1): SAVISQKPSRDICQRGTSLTIQCQVDSQVTMMFWYRQQPGQSLTLIATANQGSEATYESGFVIDKFPISRPNLTFSTLTVSNMSPEDSSIYLCSVHHRLMKNTEAFFGQGTRLTVV.

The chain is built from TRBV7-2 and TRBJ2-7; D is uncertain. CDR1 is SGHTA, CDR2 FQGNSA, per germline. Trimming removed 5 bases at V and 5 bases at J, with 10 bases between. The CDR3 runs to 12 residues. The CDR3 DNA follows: TGTGCCAGCAGCCAGAGAGGCGACGAGCAGTACTTC. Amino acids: CASSQRGDEQYF.

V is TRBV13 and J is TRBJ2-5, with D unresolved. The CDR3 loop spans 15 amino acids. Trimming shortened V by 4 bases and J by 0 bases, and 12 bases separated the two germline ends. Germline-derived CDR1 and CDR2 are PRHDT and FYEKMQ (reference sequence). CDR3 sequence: CASSSPGQYQETQYF. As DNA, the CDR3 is TGTGCCAGCAGCTCCCCGGGTCAGTACCAAGAGACCCAGTACTTC.

The CDR3, as DNA: TGCAGTGCTCCAGGTGCGGGGCTACGTAACAATGAGCAGTTCTTC. This sequence encodes CSAPGAGLRNNEQFF. The J gene is TRBJ2-1, the V gene TRBV20-1; TRBD2 is a possible D gene (6 bases). The CDR3 loop spans 15 amino acids. CDR1 is DFQATT and CDR2 is SNEGSKA in the germline V gene (reference sequence). Trimming removed 5 bases at V and 5 bases at J, with 19 bases between.

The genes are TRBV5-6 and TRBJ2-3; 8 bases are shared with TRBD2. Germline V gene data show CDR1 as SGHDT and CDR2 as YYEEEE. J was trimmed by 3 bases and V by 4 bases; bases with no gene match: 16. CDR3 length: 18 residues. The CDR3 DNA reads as TGTGCCAGCAGCCTCTTAAAGGGGGTAGCGGGAAGGACAGATACGCAGTATTTT. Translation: CASSLLKGVAGRTDTQYF.